This T cell receptor beta chain was retrieved from a study of CD8+CD57+ T cells in acquired aplastic anemia. Study-wide context: Isolated CD4+ and CD8+ cells, once sorted, yielded DNA averaging roughly 3.2 ug. Study conclusions and caveats: Any difference that existed in CD8+ Simpson's diversity between patients and controls was not significant. The study identified under 30 CD8+ CDR3 sequences shared by patients and controls.

The ends were cut back, 2 bases at V and 6 bases at J, with 16 bases in the middle. CDR3 length equals 15 residues. This clonotype was counted at least ten times. Its specificity is not known. Whoever was chosen for sequencing had shown CD8+CD57+ cell expansion by flow cytometry. Patients uniformly had severe acquired aplastic anemia. Genomic DNA constituted the template upon which TCR beta VDJ and CDR3 profiling was performed. In TCRdb, the reads were re-called with MiXCR into one record per CDR3 protein. The data show hundreds of thousands of distinct CDR3 sequences, with around three fifths seen just once and 1.3% held by the top ten.

The gene calls are TRBV12-3 or TRBV12-4 and TRBJ1-1; a weak D match, TRBD1 (6 bases). The specimen sequenced was sorted CD4+, CD8+, or CD8+CD57+ T cells (not recorded which) from PBMCs. The sequence was obtained from a human donor with aplastic anemia. The CDR3 DNA follows: TGTGCCAGCAGTTTAAGTTCAGGGGTAGAAGCTGAAGCTTTCTTT. This gives the protein CASSLSSGVEAEAFF.